These 13 T cell receptor beta chains came from one sample sequenced in a study of blood T cell repertoires in COVID-19. This table comes from immunoSEQ multiplex PCR, and its TCRdb copy is limited to in-frame clones, with some not included. Among fewer than 250,000 clones, 90% were seen once, and the ten largest hold 0.85% to 0.9%. Sequenced: PBMCs or T cells enriched from blood (not recorded which). The receptors here all came from a man in his forties or fifties who had been exposed to COVID-19.

This chain uses TRBV5-1 with TRBJ1-3, with D unclear. This CDR3 is 15 amino acids long. Germline V CDR1 and CDR2: SGHRS, YFSETQ. Between the trimmed V and J ends, which lost 4 bases and 2 bases, there was a span of 13 bases. CDR3 in amino acids: CASSIMRGAGNTIYF. The DNA for the CDR3 is TGCGCCAGCAGCATAATGCGGGGAGCTGGAAACACCATATATTTT.

This chain links TRBV20-1 with TRBJ1-2; no definite D call. The CDR3 sequence is 11 residues long. Trimming pared 0 bases from V and 7 bases from J, leaving 6 bases between. Germline-derived CDR1 and CDR2 are DFQATT and SNEGSKA (reference sequence). The CDR3 loop reads CSAREPIGYTF. The CDR3 DNA follows: TGCAGTGCTAGAGAACCTATTGGCTACACCTTC.

This rearrangement joins TRBV5-4 to TRBJ1-2; D unresolved. The germline gives CDR1 SGHNT, CDR2 YYREEE (reference sequence). CDR3 size: 13 residues. Trimming took off 3 bases at V and 8 bases at J, with 14 bases between the two ends. The CDR3, as DNA: TGTGCCAGCAGCTCAGTCGGACCGGGGGGCTACACCTTC. Its protein product is CASSSVGPGGYTF. The full variable domain, completed using reference TRBV5-4 and TRBJ1-2, is ETGVTQSPTHLIKTRGQQVTLRCSSQSGHNTVSWYQQALGQGPQFIFQYYREEENGRGNFPPRFSGLQFPNYSSELNVNALELDDSALYLCASSSVGPGGYTFGSGTRLTVV.

The V call is TRBV2, the J call TRBJ1-1; TRBD1 might be the D (5 bases). This CDR3 spans 11 amino acids. With 7 bases removed from V and 11 bases from J, the gap between germline ends came to 14 bases. The V gene's germline CDR1 is SNHLY and CDR2 FYNNEI. CDR3 sequence (DNA): TGTGCCAGCACCCTTGGGGGGTTGGCTTTCTTT. It translates to CASTLGGLAFF.

The J gene is TRBJ2-7, the V gene TRBV28; 9 bases are shared with TRBD1. The CDR3 is made up of 14 amino acids. CDR1 and CDR2 from the germline V gene are MDHEN and SYDVKM. V dropped 5 bases and J dropped 4; count of bases not matched to a gene: 6. CDR3 sequence: CASSRTGAAYEQYV. CDR3 DNA: TGTGCCAGCAGTAGGACAGGGGCGGCTTACGAGCAGTACGTC.

This chain links TRBV7-2 with TRBJ2-7, with D possibly matching TRBD2 (6 bases). The CDR3 spans 15 residues. Germline CDR1 SGHTA, CDR2 FQGNSA. V was cut by 2 bases and J by 2 bases, with 13 bases left in between. The CDR3 region has the DNA TGTGCCAGCAGCTTACTTCGGGGGACCCCCTACGAGCAGTACTTC. It is translated as CASSLLRGTPYEQYF.

The chain couples TRBV9 to TRBJ1-3; D possibly corresponds to TRBD1 (5 bases). Trimming shortened V by 2 bases and J by 0 bases, and 9 bases separated the two germline ends. This CDR3 is 15 amino acids long. Germline assignment: CDR1 SGDLS and CDR2 YYNGEE. CDR3 coding DNA: TGTGCCAGCAGCGTGCAGGGCCACTCTGGAAACACCATATATTTT. Translating gives CASSVQGHSGNTIYF.

J is TRBJ1-5 and V is TRBV7-8; a weak D match, TRBD1 (5 bases). The germline CDR1 and CDR2 sequences are SGHVS and FQNEAQ. Trimming cost V 5 bases and J 0 bases, with 20 bases left between them. CDR3 size: 18 residues. The DNA for the CDR3 is TGTGCCAGCAGCGGCAGGTGGGGGGGGAGGAATAGCAATCAGCCCCAGCATTTT. Encoded protein: CASSGRWGGRNSNQPQHF. Full variable domain (missing parts from reference TRBV7-8 and TRBJ1-5): GAGVSQSPRYKVAKRGQDVALRCDPISGHVSLFWYQQALGQGPEFLTYFQNEAQLDKSGLPSDRFFAERPEGSVSTLKIQRTQQEDSAVYLCASSGRWGGRNSNQPQHFGDGTRLSIL.

The chain recombines TRBV10-3 with TRBJ2-1; possible D gene TRBD2, 7 bases. The CDR3 is made up of 15 amino acids. The V end was cut by 1 base, the J end by 5 bases, with 12 bases between. Germline V lookup: CDR1 ENHRY, CDR2 SYGVKD. CDR3 amino acids: CAISEWGLADNEQFF. DNA for the CDR3: TGTGCCATCAGTGAGTGGGGGCTAGCGGACAATGAGCAGTTCTTC.

The chain joins TRBV19 to TRBJ1-4; D unresolved. V lost 0 bases, J lost 0 bases, and 5 bases lay in between. Germline V gene data show CDR1 as LNHDA and CDR2 as SQIVND (reference sequence). The CDR3 is 15 amino acids. The CDR3: CASSIDSATNEKLFF. The DNA of the CDR3 is TGTGCCAGTAGTATAGACTCAGCAACTAATGAAAAACTGTTTTTT.

The V gene is TRBV3-1 (or the pseudogene TRBV3-2), the J gene TRBJ1-1; 10 bases are a match to TRBD1. Germline V gene lookup returns CDR1 LGHDT and CDR2 YNNKEL (reference sequence). This CDR3 is built from 15 residues. V shed 5 bases and J 3 bases; nucleotides not matched to a gene: 6. The CDR3 sequence is CASSTRDRGYTEAFF. The CDR3 nucleotides read TGTGCCAGCAGCACCCGGGACAGGGGATACACTGAAGCTTTCTTT.

V usage is TRBV16 and J usage is TRBJ1-6, with 10 positions matching TRBD1. The CDR3 is 15 amino acids. Germline V gene data show CDR1 as KGHSY and CDR2 as FQNENV. The V gene end was trimmed by 4 bases and the J gene end by 13 bases; junction bases not matched to a gene: 10. The CDR3 is CASSRTGTGVQPLHF. In DNA, the CDR3 is TGTGCCAGCAGCCGGACGGGGACAGGGGTCCAGCCCCTCCACTTT.

This chain uses TRBV10-3 with TRBJ2-2; possibly TRBD1 for D (6 bases). Germline V gives CDR1 ENHRY, CDR2 SYGVKD. Deletions cut 8 bases from V and 2 bases from J, with 9 bases between. The CDR3 consists of 13 residues. CDR3 region: CAIYRDNTGELFF. The CDR3 bases are TGTGCCATCTACAGGGACAACACCGGGGAGCTGTTTTTT.